Following are 4 T cell receptor beta chains from one sample sequenced in a study of cytomegalovirus exposure and HLA in healthy donors (dated by TCRdb to 2015 to 2018). Library generation was performed with the immunoSEQ multiplex PCR assay. A mixture of 60 forward primers for TCR Vbeta segments and 13 reverse primers for TCR Jbeta segments was used in the multiplex PCR. This is the immuneACCESS table as TCRdb keeps it, with only in-frame sequences that have V and J called. A part of the clones is gone; compared with another copy, unresolved V genes explain less than half, and the rest is unexplained. This sample has around 94,000 clones in its table, and around 76% of those were observed once. The top ten clones comprise over 15% of the sample. The material sequenced was PBMCs. The receptor source for this set is a woman in her fifties or sixties in good health and CMV-seropositive.

The V gene is TRBV10-3, the J gene TRBJ2-1; TRBD2 matches 7 bases. The CDR3 sequence is 15 residues long. Germline V gene sequence: CDR1 ENHRY, CDR2 SYGVKD. V was clipped by 5 bases and J by 7 bases; unmatched bases: 11. CDR3 DNA: TGTGCCATCAGTAGTACTAGCGAAGGGAGAAATGAGCAGTTCTTC. Its protein product is CAISSTSEGRNEQFF.

This rearrangement joins TRBV30 to TRBJ2-7, with D maybe TRBD1 (5 bases). The CDR3 length is 14 residues. Trimming cost V 6 bases and J 2 bases, with 17 bases left between them. The germline CDR1 and CDR2 sequences are GTSNPN and SVGIG (reference sequence). For the CDR3, the DNA is TGTGCCTGCCCTAGATGGGGCAGGGCCTACGAGCAGTACTTC. The encoded protein is CACPRWGRAYEQYF.

This clone has a single count. The rearrangement joins TRBV5-6 to TRBJ2-7; TRBD2 is a possible D gene (6 bases). The CDR3 is made up of 14 amino acids. V was pared by 4 bases and J by 1 base, with 12 bases between. Germline V gene data show CDR1 as SGHDT and CDR2 as YYEEEE. CDR3 residues: CASSRGGLSYEQYF. The CDR3 coding sequence is TGTGCCAGCAGCCGGGGAGGTCTTTCCTACGAGCAGTACTTC.

The CDR3 bases are TGTGCCAGCAGCGCCTACATAGCAAACACTGAAGCTTTCTTT. Protein product: CASSAYIANTEAFF. The V gene is TRBV9, the J gene TRBJ1-1; no clear D gene. Germline V lookup: CDR1 SGDLS, CDR2 YYNGEE. V was cut by 3 bases and J by 2 bases, with 11 bases left in between. CDR3 length equals 14 residues.